This TCR beta chain was profiled in a study of vaccination effects on CD4 cells after COVID-19. Study-wide context: The second dose preceded post-vaccine samples by a median of 72 days. Study-wide results and limits: There was marked clonal contraction among infection- and vaccine-induced clones late after vaccination. Cross-reaction with common cold coronaviruses was seen in only 1 of 255 vaccine-induced clones from healthy vaccinees.

The table came from immunoSEQ multiplex PCR; TCRdb's copy has only in-frame clones and leaves some out. The sample has fewer than 80,000 clones; around 70% are singletons. Points on this clone: Antigen specificity is unknown.

ViraFEST expansion of antigen-specific CD4+ T cells with viral peptide pools preceded sequencing. Around day 10 of culture, CD4+ T cells were separated out. The cohort was immunized with two doses of either the BNT162b2 or mRNA-1273 vaccine. The culture medium for 1.5 million to 2.5 million PBMC per well included roughly 10 IU/ml IL-2 and 8.5 to 10 ug/ml peptides. This CDR3 has 16 amino acids. V lost 5 bases, J lost 4 bases, and 18 bases lay in between. Germline CDR1 reads MNHEY; CDR2 reads SVGEGT. This sequence joins TRBV6-2 or TRBV6-3 and TRBJ1-5; possibly TRBD1 for D (6 bases). The TCR originated in a human donor who received a COVID-19 vaccine. This sample comprised CD4+ T cells from PBMCs cultured with HCoV-229E spike peptides, obtained after COVID-19 vaccination. The CDR3, as DNA: TGTGCCAGCAGTCTGAGACCGGGAGGGGGTAATCAGCCCCAGCATTTT. Protein product: CASSLRPGGGNQPQHF.